This passage covers 2 T cell receptor beta chains from one sample sequenced in a study of T cell repertoires in cytomegalovirus infection. TCRdb itself ran the reads through MiXCR, one entry per CDR3 protein. Here the sample spans hundreds of thousands of distinct CDR3 sequences, around a third being singletons. What these receptors recognize is not known. Sequencing was performed on cultured CD8+ T cells from PBMCs, taken from culture after CMV antigen stimulation. These TCRs come from a human donor in good health (CMV status not recorded). Some clones in this sample may be carry-over from other donors' samples.

This clonotype turned up a few times. This chain joins TRBV4-3 and TRBJ2-3; 8 nucleotides line up with TRBD1. Losses at the gene ends were 3 bases for V and 2 bases for J; bases not matched to a gene: 7. Germline loops: CDR1 LGHNA, CDR2 YSLEER. The CDR3 runs 16 residues. This chain's CDR3 is CASSQGTGIATDTQYF. The CDR3 bases are TGCGCCAGCAGCCAGGGGACAGGAATCGCCACAGATACGCAGTATTTT.

The chain has TRBV4-1 and TRBJ2-2; D is ambiguous. Per the germline V gene, CDR1 is MGHRA and CDR2 is YSYEKL. There are 13 residues in the CDR3. Deletions cut 1 base from V and 5 bases from J, with 5 bases between. The CDR3 sequence: CASSQGATGELFF. The CDR3, as DNA: TGCGCCAGCAGCCAAGGGGCAACCGGGGAGCTGTTTTTT.